The 7 T cell receptor beta chains given below trace back to one sample, sequenced in a study of blood T cell repertoires in COVID-19. Profiled with immunoSEQ multiplex PCR; TCRdb holds only in-frame clones, not every one. The sample carries about 48,000 clones, 89% recorded once. Sequenced sample: peripheral blood. Receptors originate from a woman older than 75 with acute or convalescent COVID-19.

V and J are TRBV30 and TRBJ2-2, with 9 positions matching TRBD1. From germline, CDR1 is GTSNPN and CDR2 SVGIG (reference sequence). The J segment lost 6 bases and the V segment lost 5 bases, leaving 1 base of the junction unmatched. There are 12 residues in the CDR3. The CDR3 loop is CAWGQGPGELFF. The DNA of the CDR3 is TGTGCCTGGGGACAGGGGCCCGGGGAGCTGTTTTTT.

The chain recombines TRBV28 with TRBJ1-2, with no clear D. The CDR3 has 14 amino acids. With 3 bases removed from V and 4 bases from J, the gap between germline ends came to 12 bases. Germline lookup yields CDR1 MDHEN and CDR2 SYDVKM. The CDR3 protein is CASSLVRFGYGYTF. CDR3 DNA sequence: TGTGCCAGCAGTTTGGTCAGGTTCGGCTATGGCTACACCTTC.

The rearrangement joins TRBV5-1 to TRBJ1-2; the D is unclear. With 4 bases removed from V and 0 bases from J, the gap between germline ends came to 13 bases. The CDR3 consists of 15 residues. Germline V gene lookup returns CDR1 SGHRS and CDR2 YFSETQ. The CDR3 is CASSPGGATNYGYTF. The CDR3 nucleotides read TGCGCCAGCAGCCCTGGTGGAGCAACTAACTATGGCTACACCTTC.

This clone was counted between two and nine times. The chain employs TRBV5-1 and TRBJ1-5; TRBD1 agrees at 7 bases. The J segment lost 2 bases and the V segment lost 1 base, leaving 3 bases of the junction unmatched. The CDR3 consists of 15 residues. The V gene's germline CDR1 is SGHRS and CDR2 YFSETQ. As DNA, the CDR3 is TGCGCCAGCAGCTTGACAGGGGACCGCAATCAGCCCCAGCATTTT. This sequence encodes CASSLTGDRNQPQHF.

The table lists this clone with a count of one. The genes are TRBV28 and TRBJ1-2; D is perhaps TRBD1 (5 bases). Between the trimmed V and J ends, which lost 2 bases and 8 bases, there was a span of 12 bases. CDR1 is MDHEN and CDR2 is SYDVKM in the germline V gene. This CDR3 has 13 residues. CDR3 coding DNA: TGTGCCAGCAGTTTACTCGCGACAGCAGGCTACACCTTC. Translating it yields CASSLLATAGYTF.

This chain joins TRBV28 and TRBJ1-2; 9 bases agree with TRBD1. Per the germline V gene, CDR1 is MDHEN and CDR2 is SYDVKM. V was clipped by 7 bases and J by 8 bases; unmatched bases: 14. The CDR3 is made up of 15 amino acids. Here the CDR3 DNA reads TGTGCCAGCAACCCCTCCGGGACAGGGCGTCTGGGCTACACCTTC. This translates into CASNPSGTGRLGYTF.

The chain combines TRBV4-1 with TRBJ1-2; no clear D gene. The CDR3 runs to 16 residues. Trimming removed 2 bases from V and 0 bases from J, with 13 bases in between. From germline, CDR1 is MGHRA and CDR2 YSYEKL. The CDR3 spells CASSQSGADPNYGYTF. The CDR3 DNA reads as TGCGCCAGCAGCCAAAGTGGAGCCGACCCTAACTATGGCTACACCTTC.